This T cell receptor (beta chain) was captured by sequencing in a study of blood T cell repertoires in COVID-19. Whole-study context: Whether acute or convalescent, the COVID-19 samples came from the United States, Italy and Spain.

Per the original data handling: Amplification of reference gene primers provided the estimated nucleated cell counts. This table comes from immunoSEQ multiplex PCR, and its TCRdb copy is limited to in-frame clones, with some not included. That table gives V, J and clone size, and the DNA gave D and trimming. The sample yields under 250,000 clones, about 86% seen once. V was trimmed by 4 bases and J by 3 bases, leaving 14 bases between them. The CDR3 has 14 amino acids. CDR1 is SQVTM, CDR2 ANQGSEA, per germline. The V and J genes are TRBV29-1 and TRBJ2-3; tentatively, D is TRBD1 (6 bases). The specimen was peripheral blood. The receptor comes from a woman aged 60-75 years with acute or convalescent COVID-19. CDR3 sequence (DNA): TGCAGCGTTGTAGGCCTCCAGGGGACAGATACGCAGTATTTT. This translates into CSVVGLQGTDTQYF.